The 3 T cell receptor beta chains below all came from one sample that was sequenced in a study of T cell repertoires in cytomegalovirus infection. MiXCR was run by TCRdb on the reads, yielding one entry per CDR3 protein. The sample consists of about 360,000 distinct CDR3 sequences, 15% to 20% of them appearing once. The sequenced sample was PBMCs. The receptors were gathered from a human donor in good health (CMV status not recorded). Some clones in this sample may be carry-over from other donors' samples.

This clonotype was observed once. The rearrangement links TRBV2 to TRBJ2-7, with 9 positions matching TRBD1. Germline loops: CDR1 SNHLY, CDR2 FYNNEI. This CDR3 region has 17 residues. V lost 6 bases to trimming and J lost 3 bases; unmatched junction nucleotides: 15. This chain's CDR3 is CASRATGGAVLNYEQYF. CDR3 sequence (DNA): TGTGCCAGCAGAGCCACAGGGGGCGCCGTACTTAACTACGAGCAGTACTTC.

The V gene is TRBV2, the J gene TRBJ1-6, with D possibly being TRBD1 (6 bases). Trimming took off 0 bases at V and 9 bases at J, with 12 bases between the two ends. Germline V lookup: CDR1 SNHLY, CDR2 FYNNEI. CDR3 length: 15 residues. The chain's CDR3 is CASSEASGAISPLHF. DNA for the CDR3: TGTGCCAGCAGTGAAGCGTCGGGGGCAATTTCACCCCTCCACTTT.

This clonotype has ten or more counts. The rearrangement uses TRBV12-3 or TRBV12-4 and TRBJ1-3; the D is unclear. CDR3 length: 12 residues. Between the trimmed V and J ends, which lost 6 bases and 1 base, there was a span of 4 bases. The CDR3 protein is CASSDSGNTIYF. As DNA, the CDR3 is TGTGCCAGCAGCGATTCTGGAAACACCATATATTTT.